This entry lists 30 T cell receptor beta chains sequenced from one sample in a study of shared clonotypes between healthy human individuals. Here immunoSEQ multiplex PCR was the method, and the copy in TCRdb shows in-frame clones only, minus some. The table includes hundreds of thousands of clones, 60% to 85% detected once. Material for sequencing was PBMCs. All receptors derive from a woman aged 40 to 50 in good health. Some clones in this sample may be carry-over from other donors' samples.

This sequence joins TRBV28 and TRBJ2-3, with TRBD2 matching over 8 bases. The V gene end was trimmed by 7 bases and the J gene end by 2 bases; junction bases not matched to a gene: 11. The CDR3 consists of 16 residues. Germline CDR1 reads MDHEN; CDR2 reads SYDVKM. CDR3 in amino acids: CASTFAATSDTDTQYF. In DNA, the CDR3 is TGTGCCAGCACCTTCGCCGCGACTAGCGACACAGATACGCAGTATTTT.

J is TRBJ1-4 and V is TRBV19, with D unresolved. Germline CDR1 is LNHDA and CDR2 is SQIVND (reference sequence). This CDR3 has 15 amino acids. Trimming cost V 3 bases and J 0 bases, with 8 bases left between them. The CDR3 loop reads CASSIGIATNEKLFF. CDR3 in DNA: TGTGCCAGTAGTATTGGGATTGCAACTAATGAAAAACTGTTTTTT.

The chain carries TRBV14 and TRBJ2-4, with D perhaps TRBD1 (6 bases). The CDR3 loop spans 14 amino acids. Trimming left V 3 bases short and J 6 bases short, with 12 bases between. CDR1 is SGHDN, CDR2 FVKESK, per germline. CDR3 sequence: CASSQRGNANIQYF. The CDR3 DNA is TGTGCCAGCAGCCAGAGGGGGAATGCAAACATTCAGTACTTC.

The J gene is TRBJ1-5, the V gene TRBV4-1; D perhaps matches TRBD1 (6 bases). With 1 base removed from V and 0 bases from J, the gap between germline ends came to 16 bases. CDR1 and CDR2 (germline): MGHRA, YSYEKL. The CDR3 loop spans 18 amino acids. CDR3 amino acids: CASSQGGTLRYSNQPQHF. DNA for the CDR3: TGCGCCAGCAGCCAAGGTGGGACACTTCGCTATAGCAATCAGCCCCAGCATTTT.

The genes are TRBV18 and TRBJ2-1; no reliable D call. Trimming pared 6 bases from V and 3 bases from J, leaving 9 bases between. Germline V CDR1 and CDR2: KGHSH, LQKENI. The CDR3 totals 13 residues. CDR3 sequence (DNA): TGTGCCAGCTCCAGAGCTCTCTACAATGAGCAGTTCTTC. Protein product: CASSRALYNEQFF. The variable domain in full, completed from reference TRBV18 and TRBJ2-1, reads NAGVMQNPRHLVRRRGQEARLRCSPMKGHSHVYWYRQLPEEGLKFMVYLQKENIIDESGMPKERFSAEFPKEGPSILRIQQVVRGDSAAYFCASSRALYNEQFFGPGTRLTVL.

Remarks on this clone: One base away lies a much larger clone, so this may be a sequencing read error. The V call is TRBV27, the J call TRBJ2-7; 8 bases are a match to TRBD1. The V segment lost 2 bases and the J segment 5 bases; nucleotides outside the gene matches: 8. The CDR3 is 15 residues long. Germline CDR1 is MNHEY and CDR2 is SMNVEV (reference sequence). As DNA, the CDR3 is TGTGCCAGCAGTTTAGGGACAGGACATGCGGACGAGCAGTACTTC. Protein: CASSLGTGHADEQYF.

The chain has TRBV13 and TRBJ1-4, with 10 positions matching TRBD1. Per germline, CDR1 PRHDT and CDR2 FYEKMQ (reference sequence). This CDR3 spans 16 amino acids. V dropped 5 bases and J dropped 3; count of bases not matched to a gene: 6. The CDR3 region is CASSGSDRGPNEKLFF. CDR3 sequence (DNA): TGTGCCAGCAGCGGATCCGACAGGGGGCCTAATGAAAAACTGTTTTTT.

The chain is built from TRBV28 and TRBJ1-3; the D gene is possibly TRBD1 (6 bases). This CDR3 is built from 14 residues. Trimming removed 3 bases at V and 4 bases at J, with 10 bases between. CDR1 is MDHEN and CDR2 is SYDVKM in the germline V gene. The CDR3 is CASSFRTVGNTIYF. CDR3 DNA sequence: TGTGCCAGCAGTTTTAGGACAGTAGGAAACACCATATATTTT.

The chain employs TRBV28 and TRBJ1-2; 10 nucleotides line up with TRBD1. The germline gives CDR1 MDHEN, CDR2 SYDVKM. This CDR3 has 15 amino acids. Trimming took 5 bases from V and 4 from J; bases not matched to a gene: 7. The CDR3, as DNA: TGTGCCAGCAGTCCGGGACAGGGGAGTTTCTATGGCTACACCTTC. This translates into CASSPGQGSFYGYTF.

The J gene is TRBJ1-1, the V gene TRBV4-1; no reliable D call. This CDR3 spans 13 amino acids. Germline values: CDR1 MGHRA, CDR2 YSYEKL. The V end was cut by 4 bases, the J end by 8 bases, with 14 bases between. CDR3 sequence: CASSPVGVPEAFF. The CDR3 bases are TGCGCCAGCAGCCCCGTTGGGGTTCCCGAAGCTTTCTTT.

The chain employs TRBV4-1 and TRBJ2-7, with TRBD2 identical over 13 bases. Germline CDR1 reads MGHRA; CDR2 reads YSYEKL. The trim removed 4 bases at V and 4 bases at J, leaving 7 bases unmatched. This CDR3 is 16 amino acids long. Written as DNA, the CDR3 is TGCGCCAGCAGCCGGACTAGCGGGAGCCTTGAGTACGAGCAGTACTTC. It is translated as CASSRTSGSLEYEQYF.

J is TRBJ2-1 and V is TRBV2; 11 bases are shared with TRBD2. Unmatched junction bases numbered 2, after V lost 6 bases and J lost 4 bases. Per the germline V gene, CDR1 is SNHLY and CDR2 is FYNNEI. The CDR3 covers 14 residues. CDR3 in amino acids: CASRGTSGYNEQFF. The CDR3 region has the DNA TGTGCCAGCAGGGGGACTAGCGGTTACAATGAGCAGTTCTTC.

The chain uses TRBV9 and TRBJ2-2, with 9 nucleotides matching TRBD1. This CDR3 comprises 17 residues. Per germline, CDR1 SGDLS and CDR2 YYNGEE. Germline trimming cut 5 bases from V and 0 bases from J; bases unmatched to any gene: 8. CDR3 amino acids: CASSPTGTGPNTGELFF. The CDR3 DNA reads as TGTGCCAGCAGTCCCACTGGGACAGGGCCGAACACCGGGGAGCTGTTTTTT.

The gene calls are TRBV6-1 and TRBJ1-5; 7 bases line up with TRBD1. This CDR3 contains 14 residues. CDR1 is MNHNS and CDR2 is SASEGT in the germline V gene. The V and J ends lost 3 bases and 9 bases, in that order; junction bases with no gene match: 8. The DNA for the CDR3 is TGTGCCAGCAGTGACCGGGACAGAGCAGGGCCCCAGCATTTT. It codes for CASSDRDRAGPQHF.

The chain has TRBV11-3 and TRBJ2-1; D is uncertain. V shed 1 base and J shed 2 bases, with 6 bases lying between them. Looked up from germline, CDR1 is SGHNT and CDR2 is YENEEA. The CDR3 is 14 residues long. The CDR3 spells CASSLGDTYNEQFF. The CDR3 nucleotides are TGTGCCAGCAGCTTAGGGGATACCTACAATGAGCAGTTCTTC.

This clone was observed once. The rearrangement joins TRBV5-1 to TRBJ2-7, with 12 bases fitting TRBD2. Germline V gives CDR1 SGHRS, CDR2 YFSETQ. The CDR3 loop spans 16 amino acids. J gave up 9 bases and V 3 bases, and 13 bases lay outside the gene matches. The CDR3 sequence is CASSSAGLAGSSAQYF. In nucleotides, the CDR3 is TGCGCCAGCAGCTCAGCGGGACTAGCGGGCTCCTCGGCGCAGTACTTC.

The CDR3 here is CASSLFGAGRSGEQYF. CDR3 sequence (DNA): TGTGCCAGCAGCCTCTTCGGGGCAGGGAGAAGCGGAGAGCAGTACTTC. The chain recombines TRBV14 with TRBJ2-7, with D tentatively TRBD1 or TRBD2 (5 bases each). Trimming stripped 4 bases from V and 7 bases from J, with 23 bases between. Germline values: CDR1 SGHDN, CDR2 FVKESK. The CDR3 loop spans 16 amino acids.

The rearrangement uses TRBV15 and TRBJ2-3; 9 bases are shared with TRBD2. This CDR3 contains 16 residues. With 0 bases clipped from V and 4 bases from J, the junction kept 5 bases outside the gene matches. Germline V gene lookup returns CDR1 LNHNV and CDR2 YYDKDF (reference sequence). As DNA, the CDR3 is TGTGCCACCAGCAGAGAGGGCGGGAGGGCCGCAGATACGCAGTATTTT. Translated, it gives CATSREGGRAADTQYF.

The chain links TRBV28 to TRBJ2-7; 11 bases align to TRBD2. From germline, CDR1 is MDHEN and CDR2 SYDVKM. The CDR3 is 16 amino acids. Trimming cost V 2 bases and J 3 bases; bases outside gene matches: 6. The CDR3 loop reads CASSLVSSGGYYEQYF. In DNA form, the CDR3 reads TGTGCCAGCAGTTTAGTTTCTAGCGGGGGGTACTACGAGCAGTACTTC.

This clone was counted once. The chain uses TRBV18 and TRBJ2-7; 12 nucleotides match TRBD2. CDR1 is KGHSH, CDR2 LQKENI, per germline. After removal of 4 bases from V and 2 bases from J, the junction contained 3 bases not matched to a gene. This CDR3 has 15 residues. CDR3 DNA sequence: TGTGCCAGCTCACGATGGACTAGCGGGACCTACGAGCAGTACTTC. Protein: CASSRWTSGTYEQYF.

The V call is TRBV5-6, the J call TRBJ2-7, with TRBD2 as a possible D gene (5 bases). Germline values: CDR1 SGHDT, CDR2 YYEEEE. Trimming took off 5 bases at V and 0 bases at J, with 15 bases between the two ends. The CDR3 has 15 residues. The CDR3 is CASSPPDGDSYEQYF. For the CDR3, the DNA is TGTGCCAGCAGTCCCCCTGACGGGGACTCCTACGAGCAGTACTTC.

The chain links TRBV2 to TRBJ2-7, with TRBD1 matching over 8 bases. This CDR3 region has 13 residues. The J segment lost 4 bases and the V segment lost 6 bases, leaving 5 bases of the junction unmatched. The germline V gene encodes CDR1 SNHLY and CDR2 FYNNEI. This CDR3 reads CASSDRTGYEQYF. CDR3 nucleotides: TGTGCCAGCAGCGACCGGACAGGGTACGAGCAGTACTTC.

The V gene is TRBV29-1, the J gene TRBJ1-1; D is unclear. The germline gives CDR1 SQVTM, CDR2 ANQGSEA. The CDR3 is 13 residues long. V gave up 7 bases and J gave up 1 base, with 13 bases separating them. For the CDR3, the DNA is TGCAGCGCGACCCGCCAGACGAACACTGAAGCTTTCTTT. It yields the protein CSATRQTNTEAFF.

This chain joins TRBV12-5 and TRBJ1-2; weak D call: TRBD1 (5 bases). Germline V lookup: CDR1 LGHNT, CDR2 FRNRAP. The V gene lost 9 bases and the J gene lost 3 bases, with 8 bases spanning the gap. This CDR3 comprises 11 residues. As DNA, the CDR3 is TGTGCTAGGGGGCGCGACTATGGCTACACCTTC. Translation: CARGRDYGYTF. Full variable domain (rest looked up from reference TRBV12-5 and TRBJ1-2): DARVTQTPRHKVTEMGQEVTMRCQPILGHNTVFWYRQTMMQGLELLAYFRNRAPLDDSGMPKDRFSAEMPDATLATLKIQPSEPRDSAVYFCARGRDYGYTFGSGTRLTVV.

The genes are TRBV7-9 and TRBJ2-3; a weak D match, TRBD2 (6 bases). CDR3 length: 14 amino acids. The V gene's germline CDR1 is SEHNR and CDR2 FQNEAQ (reference sequence). The germline V and J ends were trimmed by 4 bases and 3 bases, with 11 bases remaining between them. In nucleotides, the CDR3 is TGTGCCAGCAGCTCGACGGGAGTAACAGATACGCAGTATTTT. Protein sequence: CASSSTGVTDTQYF.

This chain uses TRBV29-1 with TRBJ2-7; D is unclear. The CDR3 sequence is 13 residues long. V was cut by 4 bases and J by 5 bases, with 15 bases left in between. Germline CDR1 SQVTM, CDR2 ANQGSEA. The CDR3 protein is CSVGLGRGNEQYF. CDR3 in DNA: TGCAGCGTTGGTCTGGGCCGCGGAAACGAGCAGTACTTC.

This chain joins TRBV19 and TRBJ1-5, with TRBD1 matching over 11 bases. In germline, CDR1 is LNHDA, CDR2 SQIVND (reference sequence). CDR3 length equals 17 residues. Germline trimming cut 2 bases from V and 11 bases from J; bases unmatched to any gene: 14. The CDR3 here is CASSITWSGQGVRAQHF. DNA for the CDR3: TGTGCCAGTAGTATAACGTGGTCGGGACAGGGGGTTAGGGCCCAGCATTTT.

In DNA form, the CDR3 reads TGTGCCAGCAGAGGGACAGGAAACTACGAGCAGTACTTC. It translates to CASRGTGNYEQYF. This rearrangement joins TRBV28 to TRBJ2-7; 8 bases are a match to TRBD1. J gave up 3 bases and V 6 bases, and 4 bases lay outside the gene matches. Germline CDR1 MDHEN, CDR2 SYDVKM. This CDR3 has 13 amino acids.

This clone came up a few times. The chain couples TRBV28 to TRBJ2-1; 8 bases line up with TRBD1. The CDR3 consists of 15 residues. From germline, CDR1 is MDHEN and CDR2 SYDVKM. V dropped 7 bases and J dropped 4; count of bases not matched to a gene: 9. CDR3 region: CASTATGAQYNEQFF. The CDR3 nucleotides are TGTGCCAGCACCGCGACAGGGGCCCAGTACAATGAGCAGTTCTTC.

The rearrangement joins TRBV19 to TRBJ2-6, with TRBD1 as a possible D gene (5 bases). The CDR3 consists of 18 residues. Germline values: CDR1 LNHDA, CDR2 SQIVND (reference sequence). The V and J ends lost 3 bases and 1 base respectively, with 16 bases between them. This CDR3 reads CASSIIKLDRSGANVLTF. DNA of the CDR3: TGTGCCAGTAGTATCATTAAATTAGACAGATCTGGGGCCAACGTCCTGACTTTC. Full variable domain (missing parts from reference TRBV19 and TRBJ2-6): DGGITQSPKYLFRKEGQNVTLSCEQNLNHDAMYWYRQDPGQGLRLIYYSQIVNDFQKGDIAEGYSVSREKKESFPLTVTSAQKNPTAFYLCASSIIKLDRSGANVLTFGAGSRLTVL.